These T cell receptor beta chains were read from a single sample in a study of blood T cell repertoires in COVID-19. This table comes from immunoSEQ multiplex PCR, and its TCRdb copy is limited to in-frame clones, with some not included. The sample carries about 240,000 clones, about 80% recorded once. The sequenced material came from peripheral blood. These receptor sequences come from an elderly woman with acute or convalescent COVID-19. Each CDR3 is given with its conserved first and last residue. The D gene is left open where the match is weak. Rows may omit the clone size; those that give it use once, few, many or a size class.

>TRBV6-5|TRBD1|TRBJ2-3|NA
TGTGCCAGCAGGACAGGGGCAGATACGCAGTATTTT
CASRTGADTQYF
>TRBV6-5|NA|TRBJ1-6|NA
TGTGCCAGCAGTTACTCGATTCGGTTAAATTCACCCCTCCACTTT
CASSYSIRLNSPLHF
>TRBV19|TRBD1|TRBJ1-2|NA
TGTGCCAGTAGTACGACAGGGTTGGACTATGGCTACACCTTC
CASSTTGLDYGYTF
>TRBV9|NA|TRBJ2-7|once
TGTGCCAGCAGCGTAGATGCGGGAGGAGGGGACAGATCCTACGAGCAGTACTTC
CASSVDAGGGDRSYEQYF
>TRBV5-1|NA|TRBJ2-7|NA
TGCGCCAGCAGCTTGGTATCAGGGTCTACCTACGAGCAGTACTTC
CASSLVSGSTYEQYF
>TRBV5-1|NA|TRBJ2-4|NA
TGCGCCAGCAGCTCACAGGCGGGGAACATTCAGTACTTC
CASSSQAGNIQYF
>TRBV18|TRBD2|TRBJ2-3|NA
TGTGCCAGCTCACCCAGCGGGGGGGCCACAGATACGCAGTATTTT
CASSPSGGATDTQYF
>TRBV7-3|NA|TRBJ2-3|NA
TGTGCCAGCAGCTTCGTCGGGGGTGAGGGAGATACGCAGTATTTT
CASSFVGGEGDTQYF
>TRBV19|TRBD1|TRBJ2-1|NA
TGTGCCAGTAGCCTCTGGGGACAGGGGAGGAACAATGAGCAGTTCTTC
CASSLWGQGRNNEQFF
>TRBV15|NA|TRBJ1-1|NA
TGTGCCACCAGCAGAGATTCAAGGGGTAACACTGAAGCTTTCTTT
CATSRDSRGNTEAFF
>TRBV7-9|NA|TRBJ1-1|NA
TGTGCCAGCAGCATTAAGAGCACTGAAGCTTTCTTT
CASSIKSTEAFF
>TRBV7-3|NA|TRBJ2-1|once
TGTGCCAGCAGCCCAGGGACTGGGAGGTCGGTCAATGAGCAGTTCTTC
CASSPGTGRSVNEQFF
>TRBV7-8|TRBD1|TRBJ1-1|NA
TGTGCCAGCAGCCCCGGGGACAGGGGGCGATACACTGAAGCTTTCTTT
CASSPGDRGRYTEAFF
>TRBV28|TRBD2|TRBJ2-6|NA
TGTGCCAGCAGTCCCCCCGGGCGGGGGGGATTGGCTGGGGCCAACGTCCTGACTTTC
CASSPPGRGGLAGANVLTF
>TRBV2|NA|TRBJ1-1|NA
TGTGCCAGCAGCGAGAGTCCCGGCACTGAAGCTTTCTTT
CASSESPGTEAFF
>TRBV11-3|TRBD1|TRBJ2-1|NA
TGTGCCAGCAGCTTAGGGGACAGGGGGAGGAATGAGCAGTTCTTC
CASSLGDRGRNEQFF
>TRBV2|NA|TRBJ1-5|NA
TGTGCCAGCAATCACCTCACAGGGAGCAATCAGCCCCAGCATTTT
CASNHLTGSNQPQHF
>TRBV6-5|TRBD1|TRBJ1-2|NA
TGTGCCAGCAGGGGGACAGTATATGGCTACACCTTC
CASRGTVYGYTF
>TRBV19|TRBD1|TRBJ1-1|NA
TGTGCCAGTAGTAGGGTCCCGGGACAGGGAATGGCTGAAGCTTTCTTT
CASSRVPGQGMAEAFF
>TRBV2|NA|TRBJ1-4|NA
TGTGCCAGCAGCGGACAGTCTATGGCAACTAATGAAAAACTGTTTTTT
CASSGQSMATNEKLFF
>TRBV18|NA|TRBJ2-7|NA
TGTGCCAGCTCACCACCGGGGCTATCCTACGAGCAGTACTTC
CASSPPGLSYEQYF
>TRBV6-5|TRBD1|TRBJ2-7|NA
TGTGCCAGCAGTTACTCGCGGACAGGGGGCGCGGGGGAGCAGTACTTC
CASSYSRTGGAGEQYF
>TRBV5-5|NA|TRBJ1-1|NA
TGTGCCAGCAGCTTGGGCAGGAGGGACACTGAAGCTTTCTTT
CASSLGRRDTEAFF
>TRBV2|TRBD1|TRBJ1-6|NA
TGTGCCAGCAGTGCCAACAGGGGACTCCCACCCCTCCACTTT
CASSANRGLPPLHF
>TRBV15|NA|TRBJ1-5|NA
TGTGCCACCAGCAGAGCCAGGGGCCTTGAAAATCAGCCCCAGCATTTT
CATSRARGLENQPQHF
>TRBV7-6|TRBD1|TRBJ2-1|NA
TGTGCCAGCAGCCCCAACCCGGGACAGCTAAACAATGAGCAGTTCTTC
CASSPNPGQLNNEQFF
>TRBV28|TRBD1|TRBJ2-7|once
TGTGCCAGCAGGTTCAAACTTACAGGGGACGAGCAGTACTTC
CASRFKLTGDEQYF
>TRBV15|NA|TRBJ2-3|NA
TGTGCCACCAGCAGAGATGGGGGGGCCCCTAGCACAGATACGCAGTATTTT
CATSRDGGAPSTDTQYF
>TRBV11-2|NA|TRBJ1-6|NA
TGTGCCAGCAGCTTAGCCCAGTGGAGTACACCCCTCCACTTT
CASSLAQWSTPLHF
>TRBV19|NA|TRBJ1-2|NA
TGTGCCAGTAAAGGTACAGCACTTGCGAACTATGGCTACACCTTC
CASKGTALANYGYTF
>TRBV24-1|TRBD1|TRBJ2-7|NA
TGTGCCACCAGTGATGGTACCGGGACAGGGACCTACGAGCAGTACTTC
CATSDGTGTGTYEQYF
>TRBV5-1|TRBD2|TRBJ2-5|NA
TGCGCCAGCAGCTTCGTACTAGCGGGGGCCGGGGAGACCCAGTACTTC
CASSFVLAGAGETQYF
>TRBV28|NA|TRBJ1-1|NA
TGTGCCAGCAGTTTTCCAGGGTTCAGCGTAGCTTTCTTT
CASSFPGFSVAFF
>TRBV19|NA|TRBJ1-5|NA
TGTGCCAGTAGTATGACAGGATCTTATAGCAATCAGCCCCAGCATTTT
CASSMTGSYSNQPQHF
>TRBV19|NA|TRBJ1-6|once
TGTGCCAGTAGTCCGACAGTTAATTCACCCCTCCACTTT
CASSPTVNSPLHF
>TRBV2|NA|TRBJ1-6|NA
TGTGCCAGCAGTTTATATGCCACAACTAATTCACCCCTCCACTTT
CASSLYATTNSPLHF
>TRBV7-2|NA|TRBJ2-3|NA
TGTGCCAGCAGCTTAGCAAACAGGGTTGGCACAGATACGCAGTATTTT
CASSLANRVGTDTQYF
>TRBV19|TRBD1|TRBJ1-6|NA
TGTGCCAGTAGTATGTACAGGGGGACCTATAATTCACCCCTCCACTTT
CASSMYRGTYNSPLHF
>TRBV19|NA|TRBJ2-1|NA
TGTGCCAGTAGTATTAGGGGGTACTCCTACAATGAGCAGTTCTTC
CASSIRGYSYNEQFF
>TRBV5-1|TRBD2|TRBJ2-3|NA
TGCGCCAGCAGCTCCTCGGGTAGCGGGGGCGGCGATACGCAGTATTTT
CASSSSGSGGGDTQYF
>TRBV25-1|TRBD2|TRBJ2-1|NA
TGTGCCAGCAGTTCCACACTAGCGACCGCCTACAATGAGCAGTTCTTC
CASSSTLATAYNEQFF
>TRBV25-1|TRBD2|TRBJ2-1|NA
TGTGCCAGCAGTGCGTGGCGGCCGGGACTAGCTTACAATGAGCAGTTCTTC
CASSAWRPGLAYNEQFF
>TRBV6-5|TRBD2|TRBJ2-7|NA
TGTGCCAGCATCTGGGGGGGGACTAGCGGATACGAGCAGTACTTC
CASIWGGTSGYEQYF
>TRBV6-5|NA|TRBJ2-7|once
TGTGCCAGCACTCGACAGCGCGACTACGAGCAGTACTTC
CASTRQRDYEQYF
>TRBV2|TRBD2|TRBJ2-3|NA
TGTGCCAGCAGTGAGCCTAGCGGGGGCCTCTTCACAGATACGCAGTATTTT
CASSEPSGGLFTDTQYF
>TRBV2|TRBD2|TRBJ2-7|NA
TGTGCCAGCAAGGGGAGGGACTCCTACGAGCAGTACTTC
CASKGRDSYEQYF
>TRBV15|TRBD1|TRBJ2-7|NA
TGTGCCACCAGCAGAGAGCACCGGGGACAGGCTATAGAGCAGTACTTC
CATSREHRGQAIEQYF
>TRBV7-3|TRBD2|TRBJ2-1|NA
TGTGCCAGCAGCTTGGGTAGCGGGGGGCTTTACAATGAGCAGTTCTTC
CASSLGSGGLYNEQFF
>TRBV12-3/TRBV12-4|TRBD1|TRBJ1-4|NA
TGTGCCAGCGGGGGGACAGCTAATGAAAAACTGTTTTTT
CASGGTANEKLFF
>TRBV19|NA|TRBJ2-7|NA
TGTGCCAGTAGTATATCCCCCGGGACTCCGGGCGAGCAGTACTTC
CASSISPGTPGEQYF
>TRBV6-6|NA|TRBJ2-7|NA
TGTGCCAGCAGTGACACAGGGCAACCGTACGAGCAGTACTTC
CASSDTGQPYEQYF
>TRBV29-1|NA|TRBJ2-7|once
TGCAGCGTCATTCTTTCAGGGACACGGGCCTACGAGCAGTACTTC
CSVILSGTRAYEQYF
>TRBV19|NA|TRBJ1-1|NA
TGTGCCAGTAGTATTAGCCGCACGGTGAACACTGAAGCTTTCTTT
CASSISRTVNTEAFF
>TRBV5-1|NA|TRBJ2-1|NA
TGCGCCAGCAGCCTTCGACAGGTGGACAATGAGCAGTTCTTC
CASSLRQVDNEQFF
>TRBV3-1/TRBV3-2|NA|TRBJ1-2|NA
TGTGCCAGCAGCCAAGAGACAGCCTCTAACTATGGCTACACCTTC
CASSQETASNYGYTF
>TRBV19|NA|TRBJ1-5|NA
TGTGCCAGTAGTGCCCAGGGAGGTATCAATCAGCCCCAGCATTTT
CASSAQGGINQPQHF